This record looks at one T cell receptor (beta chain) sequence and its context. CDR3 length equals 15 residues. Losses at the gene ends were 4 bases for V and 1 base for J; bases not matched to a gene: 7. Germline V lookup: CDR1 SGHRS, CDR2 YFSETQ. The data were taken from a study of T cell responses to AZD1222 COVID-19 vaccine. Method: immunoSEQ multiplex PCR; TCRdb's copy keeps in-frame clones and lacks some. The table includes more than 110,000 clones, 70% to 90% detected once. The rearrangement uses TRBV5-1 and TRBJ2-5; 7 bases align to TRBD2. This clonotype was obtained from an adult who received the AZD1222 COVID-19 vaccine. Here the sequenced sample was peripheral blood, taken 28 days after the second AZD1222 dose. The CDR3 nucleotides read TGCGCCAGCAGCATGGCTGGGGGGGGCCAAGAGACCCAGTACTTC. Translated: CASSMAGGGQETQYF.